Below are 27 T cell receptor beta chains sequenced from a single sample in a study of T cells after yellow fever vaccination. TCRdb independently ran MiXCR on the 5' RACE reads; one entry per CDR3 protein. In the table there are a few hundred thousand distinct CDR3 sequences, approximately 13% of which are singletons. Sequences were derived from CD4+ T cells sorted from PBMCs, sampled 15 days after the yellow fever booster vaccination. The source is a young man who received the YFV17D yellow fever vaccine.

This clonotype was picked up a small number of times. This chain uses TRBV7-8 with TRBJ1-6; D possibly corresponds to TRBD1 (5 bases). The CDR3 extends over 15 amino acids. The ends were cut back, 1 base at V and 7 bases at J, with 11 bases in the middle. Germline V CDR1 and CDR2: SGHVS, FQNEAQ. CDR3 bases: TGTGCCAGCAGCTTAGAGGCAGGGCGGAATTCACCCCTCCACTTT. Translating it yields CASSLEAGRNSPLHF. Together with reference TRBV7-8 and TRBJ1-6, the CDR3 gives the full variable domain: GAGVSQSPRYKVAKRGQDVALRCDPISGHVSLFWYQQALGQGPEFLTYFQNEAQLDKSGLPSDRFFAERPEGSVSTLKIQRTQQEDSAVYLCASSLEAGRNSPLHFGNGTRLTVT.

This clonotype showed up many times. The chain has TRBV7-9 and TRBJ1-6, with TRBD1 matching over 7 bases. Germline V CDR1 and CDR2: SEHNR, FQNEAQ (reference sequence). The length of the CDR3 is 16 residues. The V segment lost 4 bases and the J segment 4 bases; nucleotides outside the gene matches: 7. The CDR3 DNA reads TGTGCCAGCAGCTCGAGCGGGACAGCATATAATTCACCCCTCCACTTT. This translates into CASSSSGTAYNSPLHF.

V is TRBV3-1 and J is TRBJ1-4, with a tentative D call TRBD1 (5 bases). CDR1 and CDR2 from the germline V gene are LGHDT and YNNKEL (reference sequence). The CDR3 covers 13 residues. V lost 4 bases, J lost 4 bases, and 7 bases lay in between. As DNA, the CDR3 is TGTGCCAGCAGCCGGGACGGTAATGAAAAACTGTTTTTT. Amino acids: CASSRDGNEKLFF.

The chain couples TRBV19 to TRBJ2-2, with D perhaps matching TRBD1 (6 bases). Germline V CDR1 and CDR2: LNHDA, SQIVND (reference sequence). This CDR3 is 14 amino acids long. V dropped 0 bases and J dropped 4 bases, with 6 bases sitting between them. CDR3 sequence reads: CASSIDRGTGELFF. CDR3 DNA sequence: TGTGCCAGTAGTATAGACAGGGGCACCGGGGAGCTGTTTTTT. The full variable domain, with the rest looked up from reference TRBV19 and TRBJ2-2, is DGGITQSPKYLFRKEGQNVTLSCEQNLNHDAMYWYRQDPGQGLRLIYYSQIVNDFQKGDIAEGYSVSREKKESFPLTVTSAQKNPTAFYLCASSIDRGTGELFFGEGSRLTVL.

This clonotype was seen only a few times. J is TRBJ2-4 and V is TRBV21-1. TRBV21-1 is termed a pseudogene. The CDR3 sequence is 17 residues long. This CDR3 is CASSARLTLERPNIQYF. The CDR3 bases are TGTGCCAGCAGCGCCAGGTTGACTCTCGAAAGGCCAAACATTCAGTACTTC.

The genes are TRBV7-2 and TRBJ2-1; TRBD1 matches at 10 bases. Unmatched junction bases numbered 8, after V lost 3 bases and J lost 9 bases. The CDR3 is made up of 15 amino acids. Germline V gene data show CDR1 as SGHTA and CDR2 as FQGNSA. CDR3 sequence reads: CASSFSGTGVAEQFF. The CDR3 nucleotides are TGTGCCAGCAGCTTCTCCGGGACAGGGGTGGCTGAGCAGTTCTTC.

This clonotype occurred once. V is TRBV28 and J is TRBJ2-5, with TRBD2 matching 7 bases. Germline values: CDR1 MDHEN, CDR2 SYDVKM. With 10 bases clipped from V and 8 bases from J, the junction kept 13 bases outside the gene matches. The CDR3 is 13 amino acids. The CDR3 nucleotides read TGTGCCATCCACTCGGGGGGTTCGGATACCCAGTACTTC. It encodes CAIHSGGSDTQYF.

This chain connects TRBV2 to TRBJ1-2; D gene unclear. This CDR3 is built from 13 residues. Germline V gives CDR1 SNHLY, CDR2 FYNNEI. The germline V and J ends were trimmed by 1 base and 4 bases, with 7 bases remaining between them. The DNA of the CDR3 is TGTGCCAGCAGTGAAGGGTCCAGCTATGGCTACACCTTC. Amino acid sequence: CASSEGSSYGYTF.

This clonotype was picked up a small number of times. The chain employs TRBV9 and TRBJ2-3, with D tentatively TRBD2 (6 bases). This CDR3 is built from 19 residues. Between the trimmed V and J ends, which lost 4 bases and 0 bases, there was a span of 24 bases. From germline, CDR1 is SGDLS and CDR2 YYNGEE. CDR3 coding DNA: TGTGCCAGCAGCCCCCCGGGGGTGGAGCGGATACCTAGCACAGATACGCAGTATTTT. As protein: CASSPPGVERIPSTDTQYF.

The rearrangement joins TRBV20-1 to TRBJ1-1; D not certain. CDR3 length: 16 amino acids. V was pared by 1 base and J by 5 bases, with 20 bases between. The germline CDR1 and CDR2 sequences are DFQATT and SNEGSKA (reference sequence). CDR3 bases: TGCAGTGCTAGAGTAAACGGACCGGACCCGGGGACTGAAGCTTTCTTT. This encodes CSARVNGPDPGTEAFF.

This chain joins TRBV5-1 and TRBJ1-3, with D possibly TRBD1 on 5 matching bases. V lost 7 bases and J lost 0, with 14 bases in between. CDR1 and CDR2 from the germline V gene are SGHRS and YFSETQ. This CDR3 has 15 residues. For the CDR3, the DNA is TGCGCCAGCCGGGAACTGACAGACTCTGGAAACACCATATATTTT. This encodes CASRELTDSGNTIYF.

This clonotype was counted at least ten times. CDR3: CASSQSGQGDQPQHF. The CDR3 region has the DNA TGTGCCAGCAGCCAATCGGGACAGGGCGATCAGCCCCAGCATTTT. The chain is built from TRBV7-2 and TRBJ1-5, with 9 bases lining up with TRBD1. With 5 bases clipped from V and 5 bases from J, the junction kept 7 bases outside the gene matches. This CDR3 spans 15 amino acids. CDR1 and CDR2 from the germline V gene are SGHTA and FQGNSA.

This sequence joins TRBV10-3 and TRBJ1-1; D is unresolved. The CDR3 is 11 residues long. The germline V and J ends were trimmed by 11 bases and 11 bases, with 18 bases remaining between them. Germline V gene sequence: CDR1 ENHRY, CDR2 SYGVKD. The CDR3 protein is CASGPGRVAFF. CDR3 nucleotide sequence: TGTGCCTCAGGCCCCGGGAGGGTGGCTTTCTTT.

The rearrangement joins TRBV5-1 to TRBJ1-1; 7 bases map to TRBD1. Per the germline V gene, CDR1 is SGHRS and CDR2 is YFSETQ. This CDR3 comprises 15 residues. V was clipped by 3 bases and J by 5 bases; unmatched bases: 10. The DNA of the CDR3 is TGCGCCAGCAGCTCGGCCAGGGGGTTAGAAACTGAAGCTTTCTTT. This gives the protein CASSSARGLETEAFF.

This clonotype showed up many times. The chain employs TRBV5-1 and TRBJ2-5; D is unclear. From germline, CDR1 is SGHRS and CDR2 YFSETQ. The CDR3 is made up of 14 amino acids. V was shortened by 0 bases and J by 5 bases, with 11 bases between the two germline ends. DNA for the CDR3: TGCGCCAGCAGCTTGGAGGGCCAGCTCGAGACCCAGTACTTC. Protein: CASSLEGQLETQYF.

The V gene is TRBV6-5, the J gene TRBJ1-5; no clear D. This CDR3 contains 15 residues. Germline assignment: CDR1 MNHEY and CDR2 SVGAGI. Trimming took 5 bases from V and 6 from J, leaving 17 bases between them. The CDR3 sequence: CASSLTLGVGQPQHF. In DNA, the CDR3 is TGTGCCAGCAGTCTCACCCTCGGGGTAGGTCAGCCCCAGCATTTT.

The rearrangement links TRBV5-1 to TRBJ1-4, with TRBD1 as a possible D gene (5 bases). The length of the CDR3 is 14 residues. Germline V lookup: CDR1 SGHRS, CDR2 YFSETQ. V was shortened by 4 bases and J by 10 bases, with 17 bases between the two germline ends. Here the CDR3 DNA reads TGCGCCAGCAGCCCGTCAGGGCCCGTTGGAAAACTGTTTTTT. Protein sequence: CASSPSGPVGKLFF.

In this sample, this clonotype turned up a few times. J is TRBJ2-2 and V is TRBV5-1; TRBD2 matches at 11 bases. V gave up 2 bases and J gave up 5 bases; unmatched junction bases: 2. Germline V lookup: CDR1 SGHRS, CDR2 YFSETQ. This CDR3 contains 15 residues. The CDR3 coding sequence is TGCGCCAGCAGCTTACTAGCGGGGGCTACCGGGGAGCTGTTTTTT. Protein sequence: CASSLLAGATGELFF. Full variable domain (remainder filled in from reference TRBV5-1 and TRBJ2-2): KAGVTQTPRYLIKTRGQQVTLSCSPISGHRSVSWYQQTPGQGLQFLFEYFSETQRNKGNFPGRFSGRQFSNSRSEMNVSTLELGDSALYLCASSLLAGATGELFFGEGSRLTVL.

This clonotype showed up many times. The gene calls are TRBV3-1 and TRBJ2-3, with unresolved D. The CDR3 has 12 amino acids. Trimming took off 8 bases at V and 2 bases at J, with 8 bases between the two ends. Germline assignment: CDR1 LGHDT and CDR2 YNNKEL (reference sequence). For the CDR3, the DNA is TGTGCCAGCTCGCGATTCACAGATACGCAGTATTTT. This encodes CASSRFTDTQYF.

In its sample, this clonotype was seen a few times. CDR3 DNA: TGTGCCAGCAGCGCCCGGAGAGGGTCTGAAGCTTTCTTT. Protein product: CASSARRGSEAFF. V and J are TRBV7-9 and TRBJ1-1; no firm D call. The CDR3 extends over 13 amino acids. The germline CDR1 and CDR2 sequences are SEHNR and FQNEAQ (reference sequence). V was clipped by 5 bases and J by 6 bases, with 13 bases between them.

The chain carries TRBV6-5 and TRBJ1-1; TRBD1 is a possible D gene (6 bases). CDR3 length: 13 residues. Trimming removed 6 bases from V and 11 bases from J, with 19 bases in between. Looked up from germline, CDR1 is MNHEY and CDR2 is SVGAGI. CDR3: CASRRTAGAGAFF. For the CDR3, the DNA is TGTGCCAGCAGAAGGACAGCGGGCGCAGGGGCTTTCTTT.

Ten or more counts support this clonotype. The gene calls are TRBV7-2 and TRBJ2-7; 7 positions match TRBD1. This CDR3 is built from 14 residues. V trimming: 3 bases; J trimming: 6 bases; junction bases outside the gene matches: 8. Germline CDR1 SGHTA, CDR2 FQGNSA. In nucleotides, the CDR3 is TGTGCCAGCAGCTTCGGAGGACAGGCGGGCGAGCAGTACGTC. It is translated as CASSFGGQAGEQYV.

V and J are TRBV15 and TRBJ1-4; tentatively, D is TRBD1 (5 bases). The germline V gene has CDR1 LNHNV and CDR2 YYDKDF (reference sequence). The CDR3 spans 15 residues. The V end was cut by 0 bases, the J end by 4 bases, with 9 bases between. The CDR3 loop reads CATSRDPQGNEKLFF. The DNA of the CDR3 is TGTGCCACCAGCAGAGATCCCCAGGGTAATGAAAAACTGTTTTTT. Together with reference TRBV15 and TRBJ1-4, the CDR3 gives the full variable domain: DAMVIQNPRYQVTQFGKPVTLSCSQTLNHNVMYWYQQKSSQAPKLLFHYYDKDFNNEADTPDNFQSRRPNTSFCFLDIRSPGLGDTAMYLCATSRDPQGNEKLFFGSGTQLSVL.

This clonotype occurred a few times. The gene calls are TRBV28 and TRBJ2-1; 8 bases match TRBD2. Germline V lookup: CDR1 MDHEN, CDR2 SYDVKM. Unmatched junction bases numbered 11, after V lost 3 bases and J lost 7 bases. The CDR3 sequence is 16 residues long. DNA of the CDR3: TGTGCCAGCAGTTTCGGGGCGGGGGGCCCTTATAATGAGCAGTTCTTC. Protein: CASSFGAGGPYNEQFF.

This clonotype has a handful of counts. This chain links TRBV30 with TRBJ1-5, with TRBD1 as a possible D gene (5 bases). This CDR3 has 13 amino acids. Trimming pared 4 bases from V and 4 bases from J, leaving 11 bases between. Per germline, CDR1 GTSNPN and CDR2 SVGIG (reference sequence). The CDR3, as DNA: TGTGCCTGGAAGGGACGGACAAATCAGCCCCAGCATTTT. It encodes CAWKGRTNQPQHF.

The chain has TRBV12-3 or TRBV12-4 and TRBJ2-6, with 12 bases matching TRBD1. This CDR3 has 17 residues. With 7 bases clipped from V and 4 bases from J, the junction kept 8 bases outside the gene matches. Here the CDR3 reads CASTPGQGAPGANVLTF. DNA of the CDR3: TGTGCCAGCACCCCGGGACAGGGGGCGCCGGGGGCCAACGTCCTGACTTTC.

This clonotype was seen a handful of times. The chain is built from TRBV20-1 and TRBJ1-4, with a tentative D call TRBD1 (6 bases). The CDR3 contains 13 residues. Germline V lookup: CDR1 DFQATT, CDR2 SNEGSKA (reference sequence). Trimming cost V 3 bases and J 8 bases, with 13 bases left between them. The CDR3 DNA reads TGCAGTGCTAGCCGACAGGTTGTAGAAAAACTGTTTTTT. This translates into CSASRQVVEKLFF.